These T cell receptor beta chains were read from a single sample in a study of T-cell reconstitution after alpha-beta-depleted transplantation in children. Via MiXCR, TCRdb re-called the PCR reads, giving one row per CDR3 protein. The sample records over 200,000 distinct CDR3 sequences, roughly 18% being singletons. Source: PBMCs, mostly from graft donor cells, taken 360 days after TCRalphabeta/CD19-depleted stem cell transplant. The receptors derive from a male patient aged 2 to 10 who had a stem cell transplant for acute lymphoblastic leukemia, so the T cells may come from the graft donor. Each CDR3 is given with its conserved first and last residue. D genes are given only for firm matches. Size is omitted from some rows. Given values are once, few, many or a class for expanded clones.

TRBV7-2	-	few	TRBJ1-1	TGTGCCAGCAGCTTGGATTCCCTATTGGGGAACACTGAAGCTTTCTTT	CASSLDSLLGNTEAFF
TRBV7-9	-	few	TRBJ2-5	TGTGCCAGCTTACTAGGCGGAGAGACCCAGTACTTC	CASLLGGETQYF
TRBV9	-	-	TRBJ2-1	TGTGCCAGCAGCGCCCGGGACTTCGACAATGAGCAGTTCTTC	CASSARDFDNEQFF
TRBV7-2	TRBD2	few	TRBJ2-5	TGTGCCAGCAGCCCCCAGGGACTAGCGGAAGAGACCCAGTACTTC	CASSPQGLAEETQYF
TRBV10-2	-	-	TRBJ2-7	TGCGCCAGCCACGCCGGGAACCACGAGCAGTACTTC	CASHAGNHEQYF
TRBV25-1	-	-	TRBJ2-3	TGTGCCAGCAGTGAAGTTGAGGGGAGTACGCAGTATTTT	CASSEVEGSTQYF
TRBV12-3/TRBV12-4	TRBD1	-	TRBJ1-2	TGTGCCAGCACCCAACTGGACAGGGGGGACTATGGCTACACCTTC	CASTQLDRGDYGYTF
TRBV5-8	-	-	TRBJ1-1	TGTGCCAGCACCCCCTACGAGGGCACTGAAGCTTTCTTT	CASTPYEGTEAFF
TRBV2	-	-	TRBJ1-6	TGTGCCAGCAGTGAAGACGCAATACCCTATTCACCCCTCCACTTT	CASSEDAIPYSPLHF
TRBV7-2	TRBD1	few	TRBJ1-2	TGTGCCAGCAGCTCATACGGACAGGCGAACACCTTC	CASSSYGQANTF
TRBV5-1	-	-	TRBJ2-7	TGCGCCAGCAGCTTGGCCGGTTTATGGGACATCCGTCTCTACGAGCAGTACTTC	CASSLAGLWDIRLYEQYF